These 32 T cell receptor beta chains came from one sample sequenced in a study of blood T cell repertoires in COVID-19. Assay used: immunoSEQ multiplex PCR; TCRdb lists only in-frame clones, some missing. The table has 150,000 to 200,000 clones, about 78% seen once; the top ten hold roughly 17%. The source material was PBMCs or T cells enriched from blood (not recorded which). The receptors were gathered from a woman aged 50 to 60 who had recovered from COVID-19.

The V and J genes are TRBV20-1 and TRBJ2-3; 8 bases map to TRBD2. V was pared by 3 bases and J by 10 bases, with 15 bases of the junction left unmatched. The length of the CDR3 is 15 residues. Germline V CDR1 and CDR2: DFQATT, SNEGSKA (reference sequence). CDR3 loop: CSASPASGSASAQYF. The DNA for the CDR3 is TGCAGTGCTAGTCCGGCTAGCGGGTCTGCTAGCGCGCAGTATTTT.

The V and J genes are TRBV3-1 (or the pseudogene TRBV3-2) and TRBJ2-6; 7 positions match TRBD1. The germline gives CDR1 LGHDT, CDR2 YNNKEL (reference sequence). Trimming cost V 0 bases and J 1 base; bases outside gene matches: 12. The CDR3 has 20 amino acids. CDR3: CASSQERTGTELSGANVLTF. CDR3 DNA sequence: TGTGCCAGCAGCCAAGAAAGGACCGGGACAGAATTGTCTGGGGCCAACGTCCTGACTTTC.

V usage is TRBV9 and J usage is TRBJ2-1; 8 nucleotides agree with TRBD2. With V trimmed by 4 bases and J by 6 bases, 9 bases remained unmatched. Germline V gene sequence: CDR1 SGDLS, CDR2 YYNGEE. There are 15 residues in the CDR3. Here the CDR3 reads CASSRGGTSGNEQFF. The CDR3 bases are TGTGCCAGCAGCCGAGGGGGAACTAGCGGCAATGAGCAGTTCTTC.

The V call is TRBV5-1, the J call TRBJ2-7; 11 bases are a match to TRBD2. The CDR3 is 18 residues long. Germline trimming cut 4 bases from V and 4 bases from J; bases unmatched to any gene: 16. CDR1 and CDR2 from the germline V gene are SGHRS and YFSETQ. The CDR3 DNA is TGCGCCAGCAGCCCCCGCGAAACTAGCGGGAGCCTCCAGTACGAGCAGTACTTC. This sequence encodes CASSPRETSGSLQYEQYF.

The CDR3 here is CASRGQVLNTGELFF. As DNA, the CDR3 is TGCGCCAGCCGAGGACAGGTGCTGAACACCGGGGAGCTGTTTTTT. V and J are TRBV5-1 and TRBJ2-2; the match to TRBD1 covers 7 bases. With 7 bases clipped from V and 1 base from J, the junction kept 7 bases outside the gene matches. The length of the CDR3 is 15 residues. CDR1 SGHRS and CDR2 YFSETQ come from the germline V gene.

This sequence joins TRBV21-1 and TRBJ2-7; TRBD2, the table's D call, was not compared with the DNA. TRBV21-1 is labeled a pseudogene. This CDR3 is 11 amino acids long. The CDR3 here is CASSPSRAGNF. CDR3 DNA: TGTGCCAGCAGCCCAAGTCGGGCGGGAAACTTC.

The V call is TRBV5-1, the J call TRBJ2-2, with 8 nucleotides matching TRBD1. This CDR3 has 16 amino acids. The V segment lost 4 bases and the J segment 1 base; nucleotides outside the gene matches: 6. CDR1 and CDR2 (germline): SGHRS, YFSETQ. The CDR3 protein is CASSPGQAQNTGELFF. The CDR3 nucleotides are TGCGCCAGCAGCCCGGGACAGGCACAGAACACCGGGGAGCTGTTTTTT.

V is TRBV11-3 and J is TRBJ2-1; a possible D gene is TRBD2 (5 bases). V lost 5 bases, J lost 9 bases, and 8 bases lay in between. The CDR3 is made up of 11 amino acids. Germline CDR1 and CDR2: SGHNT and YENEEA. The CDR3 DNA reads TGTGCCAGCAGCCTCGAGGGTGAGCAGTTCTTC. It specifies CASSLEGEQFF. The full variable domain, rest sourced from reference TRBV11-3 and TRBJ2-1, is EAGVVQSPRYKIIEKKQPVAFWCNPISGHNTLYWYLQNLGQGPELLIRYENEEAVDDSQLPKDRFSAERLKGVDSTLKIQPAELGDSAVYLCASSLEGEQFFGPGTRLTVL.

This clone was recorded a few times. This chain links TRBV7-8 with TRBJ2-1; 7 bases are shared with TRBD2. The CDR3 consists of 18 residues. With 1 base clipped from V and 4 bases from J, the junction kept 13 bases outside the gene matches. The germline gives CDR1 SGHVS, CDR2 FQNEAQ. The CDR3: CASSLGLASGILYNEQFF. CDR3 sequence (DNA): TGTGCCAGCAGCTTAGGGCTGGCCAGCGGGATACTATACAATGAGCAGTTCTTC.

This clone was seen only once. The chain recombines TRBV11-2 with TRBJ1-2; maybe TRBD1 (5 bases). Trimming shortened V by 5 bases and J by 1 base, and 11 bases separated the two germline ends. The CDR3 runs to 14 residues. Per the germline V gene, CDR1 is SGHAT and CDR2 is FQNNGV. The CDR3 reads CASSQGTFNYGYTF. The CDR3 DNA is TGTGCCAGCAGCCAAGGGACTTTTAACTATGGCTACACCTTC.

This clone showed up just a few times. V and J are TRBV30 and TRBJ2-2, with D possibly being TRBD2 (6 bases). The CDR3 loop spans 13 amino acids. The germline V gene encodes CDR1 GTSNPN and CDR2 SVGIG (reference sequence). Trimming shortened V by 0 bases and J by 6 bases, and 8 bases separated the two germline ends. The CDR3 sequence: CAWSVREAGELFF. Written as DNA, the CDR3 is TGTGCCTGGAGTGTAAGGGAGGCCGGGGAGCTGTTTTTT.

The V and J genes are TRBV14 and TRBJ2-5, with a tentative D call TRBD2 (6 bases). The V and J ends lost 1 base and 1 base respectively, with 13 bases between them. CDR3 length: 16 amino acids. Germline V lookup: CDR1 SGHDN, CDR2 FVKESK. CDR3 protein: CASSQGGAGSQETQYF. In DNA form, the CDR3 reads TGTGCCAGCAGCCAAGGCGGGGCGGGAAGCCAAGAGACCCAGTACTTC.

The V call is TRBV19, the J call TRBJ1-5; 7 bases align to TRBD1. The germline CDR1 and CDR2 sequences are LNHDA and SQIVND (reference sequence). The CDR3 is made up of 14 amino acids. V gave up 6 bases and J gave up 5 bases; unmatched junction bases: 7. CDR3 nucleotides: TGTGCCAGTAGGAAGACAGGGACCGATCAGCCCCAGCATTTT. Protein sequence: CASRKTGTDQPQHF.

The chain employs TRBV28 and TRBJ1-4; tentatively, D is TRBD1 (6 bases). Germline V gives CDR1 MDHEN, CDR2 SYDVKM. V was shortened by 7 bases and J by 8 bases, with 20 bases between the two germline ends. The CDR3 totals 15 residues. The CDR3 nucleotides are TGTGCCAGCATCGACCCGGGGGGCGGAGGAGAAAAACTGTTTTTT. It codes for CASIDPGGGGEKLFF. The whole variable domain, filled in from reference TRBV28 and TRBJ1-4, reads DVKVTQSSRYLVKRTGEKVFLECVQDMDHENMFWYRQDPGLGLRLIYFSYDVKMKEKGDIPEGYSVSREKKERFSLILESASTNQTSMYLCASIDPGGGGEKLFFGSGTQLSVL.

J is TRBJ2-7 and V is TRBV7-9, with 9 positions matching TRBD1. CDR3 length: 14 residues. J was trimmed by 9 bases and V by 8 bases; bases with no gene match: 14. Germline V gene data show CDR1 as SEHNR and CDR2 as FQNEAQ (reference sequence). The CDR3 DNA sequence: TGTGCCAGCGCACGGGGGACAGGGAACTCCCTGCAGTACTTC. As protein: CASARGTGNSLQYF.

The J gene is TRBJ2-1, the V gene TRBV5-1, with a tentative D call TRBD1 (5 bases). The V end was cut by 6 bases, the J end by 9 bases, with 16 bases between. The CDR3 runs 13 residues. Germline lookup yields CDR1 SGHRS and CDR2 YFSETQ. CDR3 sequence (DNA): TGCGCCAGCACCAGTACCGGAAGGGGTGAGCAGTTCTTC. Its translation: CASTSTGRGEQFF.

This chain connects TRBV29-1 to TRBJ1-1, with 8 bases fitting TRBD1. Trimming at V came to 7 bases and at J to 2 bases, leaving 6 bases not matched to a gene. The CDR3 is made up of 13 amino acids. Germline V gene lookup returns CDR1 SQVTM and CDR2 ANQGSEA. CDR3 nucleotide sequence: TGCAGCGCCGAGGGACAGGTCAACACTGAAGCTTTCTTT. Its protein product is CSAEGQVNTEAFF.

This clone was counted only a few times. The chain recombines TRBV7-9 with TRBJ2-3, with 8 nucleotides matching TRBD1. The CDR3 has 14 amino acids. The germline CDR1 and CDR2 sequences are SEHNR and FQNEAQ (reference sequence). V shed 3 bases, J shed 5 bases, and the junction held 4 bases outside the gene matches. CDR3 in amino acids: CASSFPTGVDTQYF. The CDR3 coding sequence is TGTGCCAGCAGCTTCCCGACAGGGGTAGATACGCAGTATTTT. The complete variable domain, with remaining parts taken from reference TRBV7-9 and TRBJ2-3, reads DTGVSQNPRHKITKRGQNVTFRCDPISEHNRLYWYRQTLGQGPEFLTYFQNEAQLEKSRLLSDRFSAERPKGSFSTLEIQRTEQGDSAMYLCASSFPTGVDTQYFGPGTRLTVL.

A single count supports this clone. The CDR3 DNA is TGTGCCAGCAGCGCCTCCAGGGACTACACAGATACGCAGTATTTT. Translating it yields CASSASRDYTDTQYF. V is TRBV7-9 and J is TRBJ2-3; 7 positions agree with TRBD2. Germline V gene sequence: CDR1 SEHNR, CDR2 FQNEAQ (reference sequence). The V segment lost 5 bases and the J segment 2 bases; nucleotides outside the gene matches: 7. The length of the CDR3 is 15 residues.

This clone came up once. The V gene is TRBV4-3, the J gene TRBJ1-6; no definite D call. Germline CDR1 is LGHNA and CDR2 is YSLEER. V lost 1 base to trimming and J lost 14 bases, with 15 bases between them. This CDR3 contains 14 residues. In DNA form, the CDR3 reads TGCGCCAGCAGCCAAGGCGAACCCGTTCGGGCCCTCCACTTT. It codes for CASSQGEPVRALHF.

The V gene is TRBV28, the J gene TRBJ2-5, with TRBD1 as a possible D gene (6 bases). CDR3 length: 14 residues. Trimming left V 5 bases short and J 1 base short, with 11 bases between. From germline, CDR1 is MDHEN and CDR2 SYDVKM. CDR3 loop: CASSTSRGQETQYF. DNA of the CDR3: TGTGCCAGCAGTACTTCCAGGGGCCAAGAGACCCAGTACTTC.

This rearrangement joins TRBV7-3 to TRBJ2-2, with 8 bases fitting TRBD1. V shed 6 bases, J shed 4 bases, and the junction held 4 bases outside the gene matches. Germline V gives CDR1 SGHTA, CDR2 FQGTGA. The CDR3 is 14 residues long. CDR3: CASSHDRGTGELFF. CDR3 bases: TGTGCCAGCAGTCACGACAGGGGCACCGGGGAGCTGTTTTTT.

On this clone: Other nucleotide sequences from this sample produce the same CDR3. The rearrangement uses TRBV30 and TRBJ1-1, with TRBD1 as a possible D gene (5 bases). The germline V and J ends were trimmed by 5 bases and 0 bases, with 10 bases remaining between them. Germline CDR1 reads GTSNPN; CDR2 reads SVGIG (reference sequence). The CDR3 sequence is 13 residues long. The CDR3 DNA sequence: TGTGCCTGGGGAACAGGCGTGAACACTGAAGCTTTCTTT. As protein: CAWGTGVNTEAFF.

This clone was observed a handful of times. Here the CDR3 reads CASSVNSGGSTDTQYF. As DNA, the CDR3 is TGTGCCAGCAGCGTGAATAGCGGGGGCAGCACAGATACGCAGTATTTT. The rearrangement joins TRBV9 to TRBJ2-3; TRBD2 agrees at 9 bases. J gave up 0 bases and V 2 bases, and 4 bases lay outside the gene matches. Germline V CDR1 and CDR2: SGDLS, YYNGEE. The CDR3 has 16 residues.

V is TRBV11-2 and J is TRBJ2-3; 9 bases are a match to TRBD1. The junction had 1 base not matched to a gene; V was cut back by 5 bases and J by 1 base. CDR3 length: 14 amino acids. CDR1 is SGHAT, CDR2 FQNNGV, per germline. The CDR3 is CASSRQGGTDTQYF. CDR3 bases: TGTGCCAGCAGCCGACAGGGGGGCACAGATACGCAGTATTTT.

This clone was recorded only once. This sequence joins TRBV5-4 and TRBJ2-5, with TRBD2 matching 14 bases. After removal of 2 bases from V and 4 bases from J, the junction contained 10 bases not matched to a gene. This CDR3 has 18 amino acids. Per germline, CDR1 SGHNT and CDR2 YYREEE (reference sequence). CDR3 residues: CASSFPGLAGERGETQYF. The CDR3 nucleotides are TGTGCCAGCAGCTTTCCGGGACTAGCGGGAGAAAGAGGAGAGACCCAGTACTTC.

This rearrangement joins TRBV7-9 to TRBJ2-6, with D perhaps matching TRBD1 (6 bases). Germline loops: CDR1 SEHNR, CDR2 FQNEAQ (reference sequence). Between the trimmed V and J ends, which lost 5 bases and 2 bases, there was a span of 13 bases. The CDR3 has 16 residues. In DNA form, the CDR3 reads TGTGCCAGCAGCCCTAGTTACAGGGCTGGGGCCAACGTCCTGACTTTC. Translated, it gives CASSPSYRAGANVLTF. The full variable domain, completed using reference TRBV7-9 and TRBJ2-6, is DTGVSQNPRHKITKRGQNVTFRCDPISEHNRLYWYRQTLGQGPEFLTYFQNEAQLEKSRLLSDRFSAERPKGSFSTLEIQRTEQGDSAMYLCASSPSYRAGANVLTFGAGSRLTVL.

This clone was seen just once. The same CDR3 also results from other DNA sequences found in this sample. This sequence joins TRBV18 and TRBJ2-1; no reliable D call. This CDR3 has 11 residues. The germline gives CDR1 KGHSH, CDR2 LQKENI. V lost 3 bases, J lost 6 bases, and 3 bases lay in between. CDR3 loop: CASSPSNEQFF. CDR3 nucleotide sequence: TGTGCCAGCTCACCCTCCAATGAGCAGTTCTTC.

J is TRBJ2-3 and V is TRBV5-1, with D tentatively TRBD1 (6 bases). There are 15 residues in the CDR3. Germline values: CDR1 SGHRS, CDR2 YFSETQ. Trimming shortened V by 7 bases and J by 3 bases, and 18 bases separated the two germline ends. In DNA, the CDR3 is TGCGCCAGCGGTTTACAGGGAATTGGGACAGATACGCAGTATTTT. Translated: CASGLQGIGTDTQYF.

The rearrangement joins TRBV29-1 to TRBJ1-3; D uncertain. This CDR3 has 14 residues. Per germline, CDR1 SQVTM and CDR2 ANQGSEA. V dropped 7 bases and J dropped 0 bases, with 13 bases sitting between them. CDR3 sequence (DNA): TGCAGCGCCGCTTGGCAGGACTCTGGAAACACCATATATTTT. Its translation is CSAAWQDSGNTIYF.

This chain links TRBV5-6 with TRBJ2-1, with 7 bases fitting TRBD2. CDR1 is SGHDT and CDR2 is YYEEEE in the germline V gene. The CDR3 runs to 13 residues. V was clipped by 3 bases and J by 5 bases; unmatched bases: 2. The CDR3 sequence is CASSSLADNEQFF. The CDR3 coding sequence is TGTGCCAGCAGCTCCCTAGCGGACAATGAGCAGTTCTTC.

The rearrangement joins TRBV18 to TRBJ2-5, with TRBD1 matching 8 bases. Germline trimming cut 3 bases from V and 4 bases from J; bases unmatched to any gene: 10. The CDR3 spans 16 residues. The germline gives CDR1 KGHSH, CDR2 LQKENI. This chain's CDR3 is CASSPQSGGLGETQYF. CDR3 in DNA: TGTGCCAGCTCACCGCAGTCAGGGGGCTTGGGAGAGACCCAGTACTTC.